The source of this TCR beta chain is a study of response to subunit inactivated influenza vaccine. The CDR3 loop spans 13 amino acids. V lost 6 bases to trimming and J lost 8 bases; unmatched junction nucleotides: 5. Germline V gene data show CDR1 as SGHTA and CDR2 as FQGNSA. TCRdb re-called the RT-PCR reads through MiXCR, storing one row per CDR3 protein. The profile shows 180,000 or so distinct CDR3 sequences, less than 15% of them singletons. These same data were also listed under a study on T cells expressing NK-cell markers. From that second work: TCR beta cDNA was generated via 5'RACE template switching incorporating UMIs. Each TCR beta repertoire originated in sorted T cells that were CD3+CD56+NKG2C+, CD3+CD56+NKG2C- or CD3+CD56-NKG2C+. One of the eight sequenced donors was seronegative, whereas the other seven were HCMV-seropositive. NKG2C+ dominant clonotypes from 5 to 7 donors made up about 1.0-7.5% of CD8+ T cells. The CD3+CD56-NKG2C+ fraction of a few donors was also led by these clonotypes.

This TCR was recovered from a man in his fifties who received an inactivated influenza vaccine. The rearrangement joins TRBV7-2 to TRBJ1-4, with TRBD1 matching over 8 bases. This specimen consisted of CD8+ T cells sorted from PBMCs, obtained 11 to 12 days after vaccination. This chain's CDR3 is CASRQRQGEKLFF. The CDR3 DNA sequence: TGTGCCAGCAGACAGAGACAGGGGGAAAAACTGTTTTTT.